A selection of T cell receptor beta chains follows, all from one sample in a study of cytomegalovirus exposure and HLA in healthy donors. Measured with immunoSEQ multiplex PCR; TCRdb has only the in-frame clones, and not every one. The sample has around 170,000 clones, more than 80% seen once. Sequencing used PBMCs. These receptors were obtained from a woman aged 45-65 years in good health and CMV-seropositive. The CDR3 runs from the conserved cysteine through the conserved F or W. The D gene is left open where the match is weak. Some rows have no size entry. The others give once, few or many, or a class for an expanded clone.

j_gene,d_gene,v_gene,abundance,CDR3nt,CDR3aa
TRBJ1-2,TRBD1,TRBV2,NA,TGTGCCAGCAGCCGGGACAGCGCTAACTATGGCTACACCTTC,CASSRDSANYGYTF
TRBJ2-3,NA,TRBV9,NA,TGTGCCAGCAGCGTCTTTAGCGGAACAGATACGCAGTATTTT,CASSVFSGTDTQYF
TRBJ1-2,NA,TRBV2,NA,TGTGCCAGCAGGCGAAGTGAGGGCTACTATGGCTACACCTTC,CASRRSEGYYGYTF
TRBJ2-5,TRBD2,TRBV2,once,TGTGCCAGCAGTGAACCCGCTAGCGGGGGGGCCGGGACCCAGTACTTC,CASSEPASGGAGTQYF
TRBJ2-7,TRBD2,TRBV11-2,once,TGTGCCAGCAGCGGGAGCGGGGGGAAGTACGAGCAGTACTTC,CASSGSGGKYEQYF
TRBJ2-4,TRBD2,TRBV4-2,once,TGTGCCAGCAGCCAGGCATCAGGGGGGACTAGCGGGGGTCTAGCCAAAAACATTCAGTACTTC,CASSQASGGTSGGLAKNIQYF
TRBJ1-2,TRBD1,TRBV30,NA,TGTGCCTGCCCCGGGACAGGTGATGGCTACACCTTC,CACPGTGDGYTF
TRBJ2-5,NA,TRBV28,NA,TGTGCCAGCACAGGCAGGGGACACCAAGAGACCCAGTACTTC,CASTGRGHQETQYF
TRBJ1-2,TRBD1,TRBV6-6,NA,TGTGCCGGCCGGACAGGGAGGAACTATGGCTACACCTTC,CAGRTGRNYGYTF
TRBJ2-7,TRBD1,TRBV2,NA,TGTGCCAGCAGTACCGGGACAGGTCCCTACGAGCAGTACTTC,CASSTGTGPYEQYF
TRBJ2-7,NA,TRBV11-2,NA,TGTGCCAGCAGTAAGGGGACTCTCTCCTACGAGCAGTACTTC,CASSKGTLSYEQYF
TRBJ1-4,NA,TRBV5-1,NA,TGCGCCAGCAGGTGGCAGTTCAGTGAAGAAAAACTGTTTTTT,CASRWQFSEEKLFF
TRBJ1-6,TRBD1,TRBV11-2,NA,TGTGCCAGCAGCTTAGGTTCGACAGGGGGTCGGGCCCTCCACTTT,CASSLGSTGGRALHF
TRBJ2-7,NA,TRBV6-1,few,TGTGCCAGCAGCGCAGGGTTCGAGCAGTACTTC,CASSAGFEQYF
TRBJ1-1,NA,TRBV30,NA,TGTGCCTGGAGTCCGCAGGGTATCGCGAACACTGAAGCTTTCTTT,CAWSPQGIANTEAFF
TRBJ2-2,NA,TRBV6-5,NA,TGTGCCAGCAGTGAAGCGCGTTCCGGGGAGCTGTTTTTT,CASSEARSGELFF
TRBJ1-4,NA,TRBV9,NA,TGTGCCAGCAGCGTAGAGGGCGGGGGAGGTGAAAAACTGTTTTTT,CASSVEGGGGEKLFF
TRBJ2-6,TRBD2,TRBV2,few,TGTGCCAGCGGCGGGGGGTCTGGGGCCAACGTCCTGACTTTC,CASGGGSGANVLTF
TRBJ2-3,NA,TRBV7-9,NA,TGTGCCAGCGAACAGGGCCAACTCACAGATACGCAGTATTTT,CASEQGQLTDTQYF
TRBJ1-6,TRBD1,TRBV6-6,NA,TGTGCCAGCAGTGGGACAGGGGGCGGAAATTCACCCCTCCACTTT,CASSGTGGGNSPLHF
TRBJ2-5,NA,TRBV28,once,TGTGCCAGCAGTTTGGGCAGACACCAAGAGACCCAGTACTTC,CASSLGRHQETQYF
TRBJ2-7,TRBD2,TRBV27,NA,TGTGCCAGCAGTTTCCTAGCGGGGGGGTCCTACGGGCAGTACTTC,CASSFLAGGSYGQYF
TRBJ2-5,TRBD2,TRBV9,NA,TGTGCCAGCAGCCCCAGCCTAGCGGGGGAAAAAGAGACCCAGTACTTC,CASSPSLAGEKETQYF
TRBJ2-7,NA,TRBV18,few,TGTGCCAGCTCACCACTTACAGTCCGGGAGCAGTACTTC,CASSPLTVREQYF
TRBJ2-5,NA,TRBV7-3,NA,TGTGCCAGCAAAAGAGGGGGGGGCCTCCAAGAGACCCAGTACTTC,CASKRGGGLQETQYF
TRBJ1-2,NA,TRBV18,NA,TGTGCCAGCTCACCCGACAGAAACTATGGCTACACCTTC,CASSPDRNYGYTF
TRBJ2-7,TRBD2,TRBV9,once,TGTGCCAGCAGCGGGGGGCGGGGGGGAGGATACGAGCAGTACTTC,CASSGGRGGGYEQYF
TRBJ2-3,NA,TRBV5-4,NA,TGTGCCAGCAGCTTACAGGGGAGGACAGATACGCAGTATTTT,CASSLQGRTDTQYF
TRBJ1-5,NA,TRBV2,NA,TGTGCCAGCAGTGGCGTGGACTACAATCAGCCCCAGCATTTT,CASSGVDYNQPQHF
TRBJ2-7,TRBD2,TRBV5-5,NA,TGTGCCAGCAGCTTGGAGGTTAGCGGGGATTATTACGAGCAGTACTTC,CASSLEVSGDYYEQYF
TRBJ1-5,NA,TRBV28,NA,TGTGCCAGCAGTTTGTCCTCACAACCACATCAGCCCCAGCATTTT,CASSLSSQPHQPQHF
TRBJ1-5,NA,TRBV9,few,TGTGCCAGCAGCCCCACGGCCGGGGGTTATCAGCCCCAGCATTTT,CASSPTAGGYQPQHF
TRBJ1-1,NA,TRBV6-1,NA,TGTGCCAGCAGTGAAGTAAGCGGGTACAGCCTTGAAGCTTTCTTT,CASSEVSGYSLEAFF
TRBJ1-5,NA,TRBV6-6,NA,TGTGCCAGCAGCCTAAACTTCGGGAGTAGCAATCAGCCCCAGCATTTT,CASSLNFGSSNQPQHF